The 26 T cell receptor beta chains below all came from one sample that was sequenced in a study of cytomegalovirus exposure and HLA in healthy donors (dated by TCRdb to between 2016 and 2019). The library was produced with the immunoSEQ multiplex PCR assay. Imported from immuneACCESS, the table was reduced by TCRdb to in-frame sequences with V and J called. These copies leave out some clones; in studies compared against another copy, an unresolved V gene accounts for under half, and the cause of the remainder is not known. This sample is represented by tens of thousands of clones; about 91% of them were singletons. The ten biggest clones cover about 1.2% of the sample. The sequencing input was PBMCs. These receptors all come from a woman younger than 30 in good health and CMV-seronegative.

J is TRBJ1-1 and V is TRBV23-1; the D is unclear. TRBV23-1 is identified as an open reading frame with a role that is uncertain. The V and J ends lost 3 bases and 1 base respectively, with 9 bases between them. This CDR3 spans 14 amino acids. The chain's CDR3 is CASSQRSSNTEAFF. CDR3 nucleotides: TGCGCCAGCAGTCAGCGGAGTTCGAACACTGAAGCTTTCTTT.

The chain combines TRBV28 with TRBJ2-3, with D possibly being TRBD1 (5 bases). The ends were cut back, 1 base at V and 5 bases at J, with 10 bases in the middle. CDR1 and CDR2 (germline): MDHEN, SYDVKM. The CDR3 covers 14 residues. CDR3 nucleotides: TGTGCCAGCAGTTTATCTGGGGCGGAAGATACGCAGTATTTT. This translates into CASSLSGAEDTQYF.

The chain uses TRBV9 and TRBJ2-5, with 16 bases that match TRBD2. Germline V gene sequence: CDR1 SGDLS, CDR2 YYNGEE. The ends lost 3 bases at V and 5 bases at J; junction bases unmatched: 7. The CDR3 consists of 17 residues. CDR3 DNA: TGTGCCAGCAGCGCCGGGACTAGCGGGGGGGCGTTGGAGACCCAGTACTTC. Translated: CASSAGTSGGALETQYF.

The J gene is TRBJ2-5, the V gene TRBV12-5; D may be TRBD1 (6 bases). Germline-derived CDR1 and CDR2 are LGHNT and FRNRAP. Trimming removed 0 bases at V and 5 bases at J, with 16 bases between. The CDR3 contains 16 residues. CDR3 sequence (DNA): TGTGCTAGTGGTTTGGTACTGGTGGGGGCTGGCGAGACCCAGTACTTC. It specifies CASGLVLVGAGETQYF. The full variable domain, with the rest looked up from reference TRBV12-5 and TRBJ2-5, is DARVTQTPRHKVTEMGQEVTMRCQPILGHNTVFWYRQTMMQGLELLAYFRNRAPLDDSGMPKDRFSAEMPDATLATLKIQPSEPRDSAVYFCASGLVLVGAGETQYFGPGTRLLVL.

J is TRBJ2-1 and V is TRBV5-1; D is undetermined. Per germline, CDR1 SGHRS and CDR2 YFSETQ. Trimming pared 4 bases from V and 2 bases from J, leaving 10 bases between. The CDR3 has 14 residues. CDR3 sequence (DNA): TGCGCCAGCAGCCCAGTGTCAGCCTACAATGAGCAGTTCTTC. As protein: CASSPVSAYNEQFF.

The chain joins TRBV18 to TRBJ1-3; 8 bases fit TRBD1. The CDR3 is made up of 15 amino acids. J gave up 0 bases and V 5 bases, and 3 bases lay outside the gene matches. Germline loops: CDR1 KGHSH, CDR2 LQKENI. The CDR3 DNA is TGTGCCAGCTCAGCGACAGGGGTCTCTGGAAACACCATATATTTT. It yields the protein CASSATGVSGNTIYF.

The rearrangement uses TRBV10-2 and TRBJ2-3, with 10 bases aligning to TRBD2. Germline CDR1 reads WSHSY; CDR2 reads SAAADI. V shed 8 bases, J shed 6 bases, and the junction held 8 bases outside the gene matches. The CDR3 has 14 amino acids. CDR3 nucleotides: TGCGCCAGCCGGTTAGCGGGGGGCTTGGATACGCAGTATTTT. Translated, it gives CASRLAGGLDTQYF.

The CDR3 DNA reads as TGCAGCGGGGGGGACAGCGCGAACACCGGGGAGCTGTTTTTT. Translation: CSGGDSANTGELFF. The chain has TRBV29-1 and TRBJ2-2; D possibly corresponds to TRBD1 (7 bases). The V end lost 7 bases, the J end lost 0 bases, and 12 bases lay between the germline ends. This CDR3 has 14 amino acids. Germline V lookup: CDR1 SQVTM, CDR2 ANQGSEA.

The chain has TRBV6-6 and TRBJ2-1; 11 bases agree with TRBD1. CDR1 is MNHNY and CDR2 is SVGAGI in the germline V gene (reference sequence). Unmatched junction bases numbered 1, after V lost 6 bases and J lost 6 bases. The CDR3 is made up of 13 amino acids. CDR3 sequence (DNA): TGTGCCAGCAGGGGGACAGGGGGCAATGAGCAGTTCTTC. This codes for CASRGTGGNEQFF.

This chain links TRBV7-6 with TRBJ2-3, with 7 bases matching TRBD1. The CDR3 is 15 residues long. Germline loops: CDR1 SGHVS, CDR2 FNYEAQ. With V trimmed by 3 bases and J by 2 bases, 5 bases remained unmatched. CDR3 in amino acids: CASSFSGQNTDTQYF. The CDR3 DNA reads as TGTGCCAGCAGCTTTTCGGGACAGAACACAGATACGCAGTATTTT. Using reference TRBV7-6 and TRBJ2-3 for the parts outside the CDR3, the full variable domain is GAGVSQSPRYKVTKRGQDVALRCDPISGHVSLYWYRQALGQGPEFLTYFNYEAQQDKSGLPNDRFSAERPEGSISTLTIQRTEQRDSAMYRCASSFSGQNTDTQYFGPGTRLTVL.

The CDR3 nucleotides read TGTGCCAGCAGCTCCCTAGCGGGGGGCCCCCCGGGTACGCAGTATTTT. Translation gives CASSSLAGGPPGTQYF. The genes are TRBV27 and TRBJ2-3, with 11 bases matching TRBD2. The CDR3 length is 16 residues. The trim removed 6 bases at V and 8 bases at J, leaving 13 bases unmatched. The germline gives CDR1 MNHEY, CDR2 SMNVEV (reference sequence).

The chain uses TRBV4-1 and TRBJ2-6, with 9 bases fitting TRBD1. Germline V lookup: CDR1 MGHRA, CDR2 YSYEKL. The ends lost 1 base at V and 0 bases at J; junction bases unmatched: 4. The CDR3 sequence is 18 residues long. CDR3 nucleotide sequence: TGCGCCAGCAGCCAAGCAGGGGACAGGGTCTCTGGGGCCAACGTCCTGACTTTC. This sequence encodes CASSQAGDRVSGANVLTF.

The J gene is TRBJ2-3, the V gene TRBV11-2; a possible D gene is TRBD1 (5 bases). V was pared by 6 bases and J by 2 bases, with 15 bases between. Looked up from germline, CDR1 is SGHAT and CDR2 is FQNNGV. This CDR3 has 15 amino acids. In DNA form, the CDR3 reads TGTGCCAGCAGATACGACAGAACTCACACAGATACGCAGTATTTT. Protein sequence: CASRYDRTHTDTQYF.

This clone has only one observation. The chain employs TRBV4-2 and TRBJ2-5; possible D gene TRBD2, 6 bases. Germline V CDR1 and CDR2: LGHNA, YNFKEQ. V was trimmed by 1 base and J by 10 bases, leaving 22 bases between them. This CDR3 contains 16 residues. CDR3 in amino acids: CASSQVETGGGGYQYF. CDR3 coding DNA: TGTGCCAGCAGCCAAGTTGAGACCGGCGGTGGGGGGTACCAGTACTTC.

By share, this clone counts as medium-sized. The chain joins TRBV7-2 to TRBJ2-7; 13 bases align to TRBD2. With 5 bases clipped from V and 5 bases from J, the junction kept 6 bases outside the gene matches. CDR1 and CDR2 (germline): SGHTA, FQGNSA. The CDR3 consists of 15 residues. The DNA for the CDR3 is TGTGCCAGCAGCCTTGGACTAGCGGGAGCAAACGAGCAGTACTTC. Residues: CASSLGLAGANEQYF.

The DNA of the CDR3 is TGTGCCAGTAGTATTGGGGGACAGGGATCGATGGCTTTCTTT. It encodes CASSIGGQGSMAFF. The chain joins TRBV19 to TRBJ1-1; 9 bases map to TRBD1. The trim removed 3 bases at V and 11 bases at J, leaving 10 bases unmatched. Germline V CDR1 and CDR2: LNHDA, SQIVND (reference sequence). This CDR3 is built from 14 residues.

The rearrangement uses TRBV11-3 and TRBJ2-6; D not resolved. The CDR3 has 17 residues. V was shortened by 3 bases and J by 0 bases, with 12 bases between the two germline ends. The germline CDR1 and CDR2 sequences are SGHNT and YENEEA. CDR3: CASSLQDSTSGANVLTF. CDR3 in DNA: TGTGCCAGCAGCTTGCAGGATTCCACCTCTGGGGCCAACGTCCTGACTTTC.

The chain couples TRBV5-1 to TRBJ2-3, with 7 bases fitting TRBD2. Per germline, CDR1 SGHRS and CDR2 YFSETQ. V lost 0 bases to trimming and J lost 2 bases; unmatched junction nucleotides: 6. This CDR3 is 16 amino acids long. CDR3 amino acids: CASSLGGGFNTDTQYF. The CDR3, as DNA: TGCGCCAGCAGCTTGGGGGGAGGGTTCAACACAGATACGCAGTATTTT.

The chain carries TRBV10-3 and TRBJ2-7; TRBD1 is a possible D gene (6 bases). Germline V CDR1 and CDR2: ENHRY, SYGVKD. The CDR3 covers 11 residues. V was pared by 6 bases and J by 3 bases, with 6 bases between. CDR3 sequence (DNA): TGTGCCATCAGGACAGGCTACGAGCAGTACTTC. Its translation: CAIRTGYEQYF.

The chain employs TRBV6-5 and TRBJ2-1; tentatively, D is TRBD2 (6 bases). This CDR3 comprises 12 residues. V shed 5 bases and J shed 7 bases, with 9 bases lying between them. Germline-derived CDR1 and CDR2 are MNHEY and SVGAGI. CDR3 sequence: CASSGGTNEQFF. The CDR3 nucleotides read TGTGCCAGCAGTGGAGGGACTAATGAGCAGTTCTTC.

The chain joins TRBV27 to TRBJ2-1, with 11 bases that match TRBD2. The CDR3 sequence is 17 residues long. Germline CDR1 MNHEY, CDR2 SMNVEV (reference sequence). Unmatched junction bases numbered 8, after V lost 6 bases and J lost 1 base. In DNA, the CDR3 is TGTGCCAGCAGCCCTCTAGCGGGGGGTCGTTCCTACAATGAGCAGTTCTTC. Translation gives CASSPLAGGRSYNEQFF.

J is TRBJ1-1 and V is TRBV6-1, with 7 bases fitting TRBD1. This CDR3 region has 12 residues. Trimming took 6 bases from V and 8 from J; bases not matched to a gene: 6. Per germline, CDR1 MNHNS and CDR2 SASEGT. CDR3 residues: CASSPTGVEAFF. The DNA of the CDR3 is TGTGCCAGCAGCCCCACAGGGGTCGAAGCTTTCTTT.

V and J are TRBV28 and TRBJ2-2; TRBD2 is a possible D gene (5 bases). This CDR3 comprises 13 residues. CDR1 and CDR2 (germline): MDHEN, SYDVKM. The germline V and J ends were trimmed by 7 bases and 11 bases, with 17 bases remaining between them. The CDR3 loop is CASKRANRGELFF. The CDR3 nucleotides are TGTGCCAGCAAGCGCGCAAACCGGGGAGAGCTGTTTTTT.

V and J are TRBV10-3 and TRBJ2-7, with D possibly matching TRBD1 (5 bases). The germline V gene has CDR1 ENHRY and CDR2 SYGVKD. The CDR3 is 14 residues long. The germline V and J ends were trimmed by 6 bases and 2 bases, with 14 bases remaining between them. The CDR3 protein is CAIRPRDSPYEQYF. CDR3 bases: TGTGCCATCAGGCCCCGCGACAGTCCCTACGAGCAGTACTTC.

This chain joins TRBV6-6 and TRBJ1-2, with TRBD1 matching over 7 bases. V lost 2 bases to trimming and J lost 6 bases; unmatched junction nucleotides: 3. The CDR3 has 13 residues. CDR1 is MNHNY and CDR2 is SVGAGI in the germline V gene (reference sequence). The CDR3 DNA reads as TGTGCCAGCAGTTACGACAGGGTAGATGGCTACACCTTC. Protein sequence: CASSYDRVDGYTF.

This clone was seen more than once but under ten times. The CDR3 protein is CASSPGWDFNYEQYF. The CDR3 DNA sequence: TGTGCCAGCAGCCCCGGCTGGGACTTTAACTACGAGCAGTACTTC. The chain couples TRBV6-5 to TRBJ2-7, with TRBD2 as a possible D gene (6 bases). The V gene lost 6 bases and the J gene lost 3 bases, with 18 bases spanning the gap. The CDR3 has 15 residues. Germline lookup yields CDR1 MNHEY and CDR2 SVGAGI.